This T cell receptor beta chain was captured by sequencing in a study of shared clonotypes between healthy human individuals. Whole-study results and caveats: Clonotypes shared by all four donors outscored non-shared clonotypes in generation probability. Sampling used blood alone; tissue repertoires probably differ. Sorted-subset samples were not fully sequenced, rarefaction indicated.

Comments on this clone: Its specificity is unknown.

Here immunoSEQ multiplex PCR was the method, and the copy in TCRdb shows in-frame clones only, minus some. There are more than 850,000 clones in the sample; approximately 78% occur only once, and approximately 0.56% lies in the top ten. This receptor was obtained from a man aged 18 to 29 in good health. Some clones in this sample may be carry-over from other donors' samples. The sequencing input was memory CD4+ T cells from PBMCs. The subset here: CD45RA-negative fraction.

CDR3 sequence (DNA): TGTGCCAGCAGCTTTGGGACGAACACTGAAGCTTTCTTT. Its translation: CASSFGTNTEAFF. The rearrangement links TRBV7-9 to TRBJ1-1; D perhaps matches TRBD1 (5 bases). Germline loops: CDR1 SEHNR, CDR2 FQNEAQ (reference sequence). The CDR3 extends over 13 amino acids. V lost 3 bases to trimming and J lost 1 base, with 6 bases between them.